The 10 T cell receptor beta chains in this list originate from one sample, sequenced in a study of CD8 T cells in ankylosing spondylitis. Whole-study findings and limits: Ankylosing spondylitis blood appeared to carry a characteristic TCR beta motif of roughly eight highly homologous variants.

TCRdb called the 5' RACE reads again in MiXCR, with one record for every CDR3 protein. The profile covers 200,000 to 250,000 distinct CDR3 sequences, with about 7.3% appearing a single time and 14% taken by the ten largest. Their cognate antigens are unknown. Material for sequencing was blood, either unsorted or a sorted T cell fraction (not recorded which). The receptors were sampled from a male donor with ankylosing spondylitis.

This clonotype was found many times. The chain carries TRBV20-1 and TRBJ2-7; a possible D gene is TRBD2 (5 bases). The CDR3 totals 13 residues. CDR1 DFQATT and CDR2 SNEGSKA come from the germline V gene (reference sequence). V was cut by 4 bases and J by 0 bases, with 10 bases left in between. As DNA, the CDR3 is TGCAGTGCTACCGACTACTCCTCCTACGAGCAGTACTTC. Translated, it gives CSATDYSSYEQYF.

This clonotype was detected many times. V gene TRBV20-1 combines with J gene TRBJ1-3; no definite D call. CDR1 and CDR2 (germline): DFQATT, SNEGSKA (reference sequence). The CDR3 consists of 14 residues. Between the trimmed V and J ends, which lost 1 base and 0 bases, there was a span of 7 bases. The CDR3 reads CSARGSFSGNTIYF. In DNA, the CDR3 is TGCAGTGCTAGAGGGTCTTTCTCTGGAAACACCATATATTTT.

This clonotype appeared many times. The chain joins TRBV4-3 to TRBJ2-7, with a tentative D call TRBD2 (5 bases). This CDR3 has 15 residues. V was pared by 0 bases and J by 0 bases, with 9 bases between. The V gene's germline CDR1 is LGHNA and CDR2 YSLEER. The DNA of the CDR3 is TGCGCCAGCAGCCAAGATTCTAGCTACTCCTACGAGCAGTACTTC. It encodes CASSQDSSYSYEQYF.

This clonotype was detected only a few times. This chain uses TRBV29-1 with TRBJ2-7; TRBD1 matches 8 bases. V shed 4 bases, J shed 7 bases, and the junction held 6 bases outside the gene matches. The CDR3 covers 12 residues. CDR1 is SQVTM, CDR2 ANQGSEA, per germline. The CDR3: CSVAQGAQEQYF. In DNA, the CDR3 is TGCAGCGTTGCCCAGGGGGCGCAAGAGCAGTACTTC.

Written as DNA, the CDR3 is TGCAGCGTTGGAGGGTGGCAGGGGCTAACCTACGAGCAGTACTTC. It is translated as CSVGGWQGLTYEQYF. The chain couples TRBV29-1 to TRBJ2-7; possible D gene TRBD1, 6 bases. CDR3 size: 15 residues. V was clipped by 4 bases and J by 2 bases, with 18 bases between them. Germline V CDR1 and CDR2: SQVTM, ANQGSEA.

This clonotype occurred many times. CDR3 DNA sequence: TGTGCCAGCAGTGGTGGCTGGGCGGGGGAGAACACCGGGGAGCTGTTTTTT. Encoded protein: CASSGGWAGENTGELFF. The chain uses TRBV25-1 and TRBJ2-2; 7 nucleotides line up with TRBD2. Germline CDR1 and CDR2: MGHDK and SYGVNS. The CDR3 length is 17 residues. After removal of 4 bases from V and 1 base from J, the junction contained 9 bases not matched to a gene.

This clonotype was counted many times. The CDR3 region has the DNA TGTGCCAGCAGCTTAGTGATACGGCCTTTTTACAATGAGCAGTTCTTC. Amino acid sequence: CASSLVIRPFYNEQFF. The rearrangement links TRBV11-2 to TRBJ2-1; D remains ambiguous. CDR3 length equals 16 residues. The V end lost 1 base, the J end lost 4 bases, and 14 bases lay between the germline ends. Germline V gene data show CDR1 as SGHAT and CDR2 as FQNNGV.

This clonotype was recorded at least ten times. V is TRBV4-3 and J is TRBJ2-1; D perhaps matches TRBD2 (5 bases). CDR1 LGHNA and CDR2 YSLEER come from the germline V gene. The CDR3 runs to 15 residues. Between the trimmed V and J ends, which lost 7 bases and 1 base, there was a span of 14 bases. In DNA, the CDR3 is TGCGCCAGCAAGGCGAGTAGCGTATCCTACAATGAGCAGTTCTTC. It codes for CASKASSVSYNEQFF.

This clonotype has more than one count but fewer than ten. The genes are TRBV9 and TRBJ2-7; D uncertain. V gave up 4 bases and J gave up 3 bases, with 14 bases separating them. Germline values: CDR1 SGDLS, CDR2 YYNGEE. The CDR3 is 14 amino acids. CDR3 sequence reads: CASSPDVGLYEQYF. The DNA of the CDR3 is TGTGCCAGCAGCCCAGACGTTGGGCTCTACGAGCAGTACTTC.

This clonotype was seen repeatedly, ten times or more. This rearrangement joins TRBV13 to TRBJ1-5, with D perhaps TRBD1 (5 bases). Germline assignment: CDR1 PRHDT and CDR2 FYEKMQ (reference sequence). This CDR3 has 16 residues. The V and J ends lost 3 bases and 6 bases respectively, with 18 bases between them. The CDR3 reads CASSFSGAGQGQPQHF. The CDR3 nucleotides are TGTGCCAGCAGCTTTTCTGGGGCAGGGCAGGGTCAGCCCCAGCATTTT.